This is a list of T cell receptor beta chains from one sample in a study of spatial heterogeneity in lung cancer. Each CDR3 protein is one row after TCRdb ran MiXCR on the 5' RACE reads. Of approximately 2,000 distinct CDR3 sequences in the sample, 8% to 9% were seen once. Here the sequenced sample was lung tumor tissue, taken at surgery. The receptors originated from a female donor with early-stage non-small cell lung cancer. The CDR3 runs from the conserved cysteine through the conserved F or W. A D gene is named only where the DNA matches it firmly. Size tells how often a clone was seen (once, few, many) or the class of an expanded clone, and some rows leave it out.

d_call j_call v_call clone_size cdr3_length cdr3_aa cdr3_nt
- TRBJ1-4 TRBV19 medium-sized 14 CASSITGTNQKLFF TGTGCCAGTAGTATAACTGGGACAAATCAAAAACTGTTTTTT
- TRBJ1-1 TRBV7-3 medium-sized 13 CASSSGLNTEAFF TGTGCCAGCAGCTCGGGATTGAACACTGAAGCTTTCTTT
TRBD1 TRBJ1-2 TRBV5-1 medium-sized 15 CASSLPTGATYGYTF TGCGCCAGCAGCCTTCCTACAGGGGCCACCTATGGCTACACCTTC
TRBD1 TRBJ1-2 TRBV14 medium-sized 13 CASSPTGGYGYTF TGTGCCAGCAGCCCGACAGGGGGCTATGGCTACACCTTC
- TRBJ1-5 TRBV19 - 15 CASSILSAVNQPQHF TGTGCCAGTAGTATTCTTTCGGCAGTCAATCAGCCCCAGCATTTT
- TRBJ2-2 TRBV28 medium-sized 13 CASSLTYTGELFF TGTGCCAGCAGTTTAACGTACACCGGGGAGCTGTTTTTT
TRBD1 TRBJ2-5 TRBV6-6 medium-sized 16 CASSSRRDRARETQYF TGTGCCAGCAGTTCCCGACGGGACAGGGCGAGAGAGACCCAGTACTTC
TRBD1 TRBJ2-5 TRBV12-3/TRBV12-4 medium-sized 13 CAISRGRTETQYF TGTGCCATCTCCAGGGGGCGAACGGAGACCCAGTACTTC
- TRBJ1-2 TRBV10-3 large 14 CAISETGPNYGYTF TGTGCCATCAGTGAGACAGGGCCTAACTATGGCTACACCTTC
- TRBJ1-1 TRBV7-2 many 14 CASSFGVTYTEAFF TGTGCCAGCAGCTTCGGGGTGACGTACACTGAAGCTTTCTTT
- TRBJ2-7 TRBV12-5 large 14 CASGLGESSYEQYF TGTGCTAGTGGTTTGGGGGAAAGCTCCTACGAGCAGTACTTC
- TRBJ1-5 TRBV7-9 medium-sized 16 CAGIRLRGDSNQPQHF TGTGCCGGAATCCGCCTACGGGGTGATAGCAATCAGCCCCAGCATTTT
TRBD1 TRBJ2-5 TRBV11-1 medium-sized 16 CASSARRGQFQETQYF TGTGCCAGCAGCGCCCGCAGGGGACAGTTCCAAGAGACCCAGTACTTC
- TRBJ1-1 TRBV5-1 large 14 CASSLEGSGTEAFF TGCGCCAGCAGCTTAGAGGGCTCGGGCACTGAAGCTTTCTTT
- TRBJ2-2 TRBV6-1 medium-sized 13 CASTERENGELFF TGTGCCAGCACCGAGAGGGAGAACGGGGAGCTGTTTTTT
- TRBJ1-1 TRBV6-6 medium-sized 13 CASQPSRNTEAFF TGTGCCAGCCAGCCTTCTAGGAACACTGAAGCTTTCTTT
- TRBJ2-2 TRBV10-3 medium-sized 13 CATRAGAQGELFF TGTGCCACCCGGGCAGGGGCGCAAGGGGAGCTGTTTTTT
TRBD2 TRBJ2-1 TRBV6-2/TRBV6-3 medium-sized 15 CASSQLAGGYNEQFF TGTGCCAGCAGCCAACTAGCGGGGGGGTACAATGAGCAGTTCTTC
- TRBJ2-7 TRBV28 - 18 CASSSHRAGVALAYEQYF TGTGCCAGCAGTTCCCATAGGGCAGGGGTTGCCCTAGCCTACGAGCAGTACTTC
- TRBJ1-2 TRBV7-2 medium-sized 13 CASSWAGLYGYTF TGTGCCAGCAGCTGGGCAGGCCTCTATGGCTACACCTTC
- TRBJ1-4 TRBV5-1 medium-sized 12 CASSLDLEKLFF TGCGCCAGCAGCTTGGATTTGGAAAAACTGTTTTTT
- TRBJ2-5 TRBV11-2 medium-sized 15 CASSLAGLAGETQYF TGTGCCAGCAGCTTAGCGGGGCTAGCTGGCGAGACCCAGTACTTC
TRBD1 TRBJ2-7 TRBV5-1 medium-sized 15 CASSFGTGPSYEQYF TGCGCCAGCAGCTTTGGGACAGGACCCTCCTACGAGCAGTACTTC
- TRBJ2-2 TRBV27 medium-sized 11 CASSSWGELFF TGTGCCAGCAGCTCCTGGGGGGAGCTGTTTTTT
- TRBJ2-1 TRBV7-2 medium-sized 15 CASSLDGGLGNEQFF TGTGCCAGCAGCTTAGACGGGGGACTTGGGAATGAGCAGTTCTTC
- TRBJ2-3 TRBV7-6 large 13 CASSLSPQDTQYF TGTGCCAGCAGCCTTTCTCCGCAAGATACGCAGTATTTT
- TRBJ1-1 TRBV7-2 - 16 CASSPYVGQGNTEAFF TGTGCCAGCAGCCCCTATGTTGGCCAGGGGAACACTGAAGCTTTCTTT
TRBD1 TRBJ1-1 TRBV20-1 medium-sized 13 CSAKQGMNTEAFF TGCAGTGCTAAACAGGGGATGAACACTGAAGCTTTCTTT
- TRBJ1-5 TRBV5-1 few 14 CASSLGERNQPQHF TGCGCCAGCAGCTTGGGAGAACGCAATCAGCCCCAGCATTTT
- TRBJ2-1 TRBV18 - 13 CASSMGSYNEQFF TGTGCCAGCTCCATGGGGTCCTACAATGAGCAGTTCTTC
- TRBJ1-2 TRBV7-2 large 11 CASSFDYGYTF TGTGCCAGCAGCTTCGACTATGGCTACACCTTC
- TRBJ2-3 TRBV29-1 medium-sized 12 CSVGGAADTQYF TGCAGCGTTGGGGGGGCCGCAGATACGCAGTATTTT
- TRBJ2-1 TRBV12-3/TRBV12-4 many 13 CASRLLSYNEQFF TGTGCCAGCAGACTTCTCTCCTACAATGAGCAGTTCTTC
- TRBJ2-2 TRBV5-1 medium-sized 15 CASSLLAGNTGELFF TGCGCCAGCAGCTTGTTGGCCGGCAACACCGGGGAGCTGTTTTTT
TRBD1 TRBJ1-2 TRBV20-1 large 13 CSARAQTGGGYTF TGCAGTGCTAGAGCTCAGACAGGGGGCGGCTACACCTTC
- TRBJ2-5 TRBV7-9 many 16 CASSLNAQRTQETQYF TGTGCCAGCAGCTTAAACGCGCAGCGGACCCAAGAGACCCAGTACTTC
- TRBJ1-5 TRBV3-1 - 14 CASSQDGIGQPQHF TGTGCCAGCAGCCAAGATGGCATAGGGCAGCCCCAGCATTTT
- TRBJ1-3 TRBV20-1 - 14 CSAREGASGNTIYF TGCAGTGCTAGAGAGGGGGCCTCTGGAAACACCATATATTTT
TRBD2 TRBJ2-4 TRBV3-1 few 17 CASSQDVRGRSPSIQYF TGTGCCAGCAGCCAAGATGTTCGCGGGAGGTCCCCTAGCATTCAGTACTTC
- TRBJ2-7 TRBV7-2 large 15 CASSQAGSRVYEQYF TGTGCCAGCAGCCAAGCCGGGAGCCGGGTATACGAGCAGTACTTC
- TRBJ1-2 TRBV4-1 - 14 CASSPSLGGYGYTF TGCGCCAGCAGCCCCTCCCTTGGGGGCTATGGCTACACCTTC
- TRBJ1-2 TRBV29-1 medium-sized 11 CSDGGVDGYTF TGCAGCGATGGGGGCGTGGATGGCTACACCTTC
- TRBJ2-3 TRBV6-5 medium-sized 17 CASRWRVRPTSTDTQYF TGTGCCTCCCGGTGGAGGGTGCGCCCCACTAGCACAGATACGCAGTATTTT
TRBD1 TRBJ1-4 TRBV7-2 medium-sized 14 CASSRGQGYEKLFF TGTGCCAGCAGCCGGGGACAGGGGTATGAAAAACTGTTTTTT
- TRBJ2-3 TRBV28 - 12 CASSLDPDTQYF TGTGCCAGCAGCTTGGACCCAGATACGCAGTATTTT
- TRBJ2-3 TRBV7-3 few 15 CASSFRGTGADTQYF TGTGCCAGCAGCTTTCGGGGGACGGGGGCAGATACGCAGTATTTT
- TRBJ2-1 TRBV20-1 medium-sized 14 CSARDWRNYNEQFF TGCAGTGCTAGAGATTGGCGGAACTACAATGAGCAGTTCTTC
- TRBJ2-7 TRBV6-2/TRBV6-3 medium-sized 12 CACGTLPYEQYF TGTGCCTGTGGGACTTTACCCTACGAGCAGTACTTC
- TRBJ1-6 TRBV13 large 14 CASSLAPPNSPLHF TGTGCCAGCAGCTTAGCCCCCCCTAATTCACCCCTCCACTTT
- TRBJ2-7 TRBV5-1 large 16 CASSLVGGQGAYEQYF TGCGCCAGCAGCTTGGTTGGCGGGCAGGGAGCCTACGAGCAGTACTTC
- TRBJ2-5 TRBV12-3/TRBV12-4 - 12 CASSWTEGTQYF TGTGCCAGCAGTTGGACAGAGGGGACCCAGTACTTC
- TRBJ1-6 TRBV20-1 large 17 CSARDQKISSYNSPLHF TGCAGTGCTAGAGATCAGAAAATCAGCTCCTATAATTCACCCCTCCACTTT
- TRBJ2-6 TRBV9 - 12 CASSRGANVLTF TGTGCCAGCAGCCGAGGGGCCAACGTCCTGACTTTC
- TRBJ1-3 TRBV7-2 medium-sized 14 CASRPDGQLVTIYF TGTGCCAGCAGACCTGACGGACAGCTGGTCACCATATATTTT